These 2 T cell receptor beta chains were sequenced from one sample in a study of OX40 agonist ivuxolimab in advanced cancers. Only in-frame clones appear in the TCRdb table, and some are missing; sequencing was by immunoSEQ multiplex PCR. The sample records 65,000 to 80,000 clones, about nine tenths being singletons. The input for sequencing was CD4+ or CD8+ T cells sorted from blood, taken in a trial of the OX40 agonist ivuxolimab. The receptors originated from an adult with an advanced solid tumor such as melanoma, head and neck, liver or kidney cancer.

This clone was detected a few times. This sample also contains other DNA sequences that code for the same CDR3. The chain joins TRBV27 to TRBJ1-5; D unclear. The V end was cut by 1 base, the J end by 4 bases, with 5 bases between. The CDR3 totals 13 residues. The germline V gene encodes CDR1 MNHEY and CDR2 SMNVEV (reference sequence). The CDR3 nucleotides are TGTGCCAGCAGTTTATTGGGGAATCAGCCCCAGCATTTT. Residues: CASSLLGNQPQHF.

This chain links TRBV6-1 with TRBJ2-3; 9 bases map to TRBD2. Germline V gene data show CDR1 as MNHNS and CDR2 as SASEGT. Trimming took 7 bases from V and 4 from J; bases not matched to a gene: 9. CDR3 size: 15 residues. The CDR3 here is CASKAGGPLPDTQYF. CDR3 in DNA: TGTGCCAGCAAGGCGGGGGGGCCCCTCCCAGATACGCAGTATTTT.